The 14 T cell receptor beta chains below come from one sample, sequenced in a study of CXCR3-negative and CXCR3-positive naive CD8 T cells (dated by TCRdb to 2018 to 2020). These receptors' targets are unknown. The sample was run on a NextSeq 550. The Human TCR Profiling Kit (MiLaboratory) was used to prepare UMI-labeled 5' RACE TRB cDNA libraries. Reads reprocessed by TCRdb are summarized as one entry per CDR3 protein sequence, and DNA is absent. The sample table on file contains some 150,000 distinct CDR3 sequences. The top ten clonotypes cover roughly 0.41% of the sample. The research as a whole found: Compared with CXCR3-negative naive cells, CXCR3-positive naive cells had TRB CDR3s with higher hydrophobicity (lower Kidera factor 4), lower energy, and higher strength and volume indices.

The sequenced sample consisted of naive CXCR3+ CD8+ T cells from blood. Explained via the paper, the cell subset or site label denotes: CD45RO-CCR7+CD27+CD95- naive CD8+ T cells expressing CXCR3 (TNR3+). Receptors were obtained from a human donor in good health. Some clones in this sample may be carry-over from other donors' samples.

The chain combines TRBV5-4 with TRBJ2-1; no DNA is available, so the TRBD1 call from TCRdb remains unchecked. Germline V CDR1 and CDR2: SGHNT, YYREEE (reference sequence). The CDR3 has 20 residues. The CDR3 is CASSGGPTGLKPSSYNEQFF.

The chain links TRBV18 to TRBJ2-1; TCRdb outputs TRBD1, but without DNA this stays unchecked. CDR1 is KGHSH, CDR2 LQKENI, per germline. The CDR3 runs to 16 residues. The CDR3 is CASSAAHRDGYNEQFF.

The V gene is TRBV11-3, the J gene TRBJ2-3; TCRdb designates TRBD2, a call that cannot be tested without DNA. Germline CDR1 is SGHNT and CDR2 is YENEEA. CDR3 length equals 17 residues. The CDR3 is CASSLSLAGAHTDTQYF.

The CDR3 sequence: CAISDVQPNEKLFF. This sequence joins TRBV10-3 and TRBJ1-4. The CDR3 has 14 residues. Germline V CDR1 and CDR2: ENHRY, SYGVKD.

The rearrangement joins TRBV7-9 to TRBJ2-2; without DNA, the TCRdb call of TRBD2 cannot be checked. This CDR3 is 17 amino acids long. Germline V gives CDR1 SEHNR, CDR2 FQNEAQ (reference sequence). CDR3 sequence: CASSRGLAGEETGELFF.

The chain recombines TRBV28 with TRBJ2-1; TCRdb lists TRBD1, though no DNA is available to test this call. The CDR3 consists of 16 residues. CDR1 MDHEN and CDR2 SYDVKM come from the germline V gene. CDR3 sequence reads: CASSWGQGLSYNEQFF.

The chain is built from TRBV5-1 and TRBJ2-7; TCRdb outputs TRBD2, but without DNA this stays unchecked. This CDR3 is 15 amino acids long. Germline V gene data show CDR1 as SGHRS and CDR2 as YFSETQ. CDR3 sequence reads: CASSLSIEGTYEQYF.

The chain couples TRBV7-9 to TRBJ2-7; TCRdb proposes TRBD1, but this gene call is untestable without DNA. Germline V lookup: CDR1 SEHNR, CDR2 FQNEAQ (reference sequence). This CDR3 has 14 residues. CDR3 protein: CASSRTGPSREQYF.

This chain links TRBV5-1 with TRBJ2-7; no DNA is available, so the TRBD1 call from TCRdb remains unchecked. Looked up from germline, CDR1 is SGHRS and CDR2 is YFSETQ. The CDR3 covers 16 residues. The chain's CDR3 is CASSLNLRQGADEQYF.

The CDR3 spells CASGAASGQGSFEQFF. The chain is built from TRBV12-5 and TRBJ2-1; TCRdb returns TRBD1, unconfirmable since there is no DNA. Germline CDR1 and CDR2: LGHNT and FRNRAP. CDR3 length: 16 amino acids.

The chain recombines TRBV20-1 with TRBJ2-7; the TCRdb call, TRBD1, lacks DNA for checking. The CDR3 sequence is 16 residues long. Germline values: CDR1 DFQATT, CDR2 SNEGSKA (reference sequence). The CDR3 sequence: CSASVVLPGHTYEQYF.

The rearrangement links TRBV29-1 to TRBJ1-2. Germline loops: CDR1 SQVTM, CDR2 ANQGSEA. This CDR3 is built from 15 residues. The chain's CDR3 is CSVDFTAREENGYTF. The variable domain in full, completed from reference TRBV29-1 and TRBJ1-2, reads SAVISQKPSRDICQRGTSLTIQCQVDSQVTMMFWYRQQPGQSLTLIATANQGSEATYESGFVIDKFPISRPNLTFSTLTVSNMSPEDSSIYLCSVDFTAREENGYTFGSGTRLTVV.

This chain joins TRBV29-1 and TRBJ2-7; the D call of TRBD1 rests on TCRdb alone, since no DNA is present to check it. CDR3 length: 13 amino acids. Germline-derived CDR1 and CDR2 are SQVTM and ANQGSEA. CDR3 protein: CSVPGTIDYEQYF.

The chain uses TRBV29-1 and TRBJ2-3; the D gene TCRdb calls, TRBD1, cannot be checked with no DNA. The CDR3 contains 13 residues. Germline CDR1 reads SQVTM; CDR2 reads ANQGSEA. The CDR3 sequence is CSARDRDLDTQYF.